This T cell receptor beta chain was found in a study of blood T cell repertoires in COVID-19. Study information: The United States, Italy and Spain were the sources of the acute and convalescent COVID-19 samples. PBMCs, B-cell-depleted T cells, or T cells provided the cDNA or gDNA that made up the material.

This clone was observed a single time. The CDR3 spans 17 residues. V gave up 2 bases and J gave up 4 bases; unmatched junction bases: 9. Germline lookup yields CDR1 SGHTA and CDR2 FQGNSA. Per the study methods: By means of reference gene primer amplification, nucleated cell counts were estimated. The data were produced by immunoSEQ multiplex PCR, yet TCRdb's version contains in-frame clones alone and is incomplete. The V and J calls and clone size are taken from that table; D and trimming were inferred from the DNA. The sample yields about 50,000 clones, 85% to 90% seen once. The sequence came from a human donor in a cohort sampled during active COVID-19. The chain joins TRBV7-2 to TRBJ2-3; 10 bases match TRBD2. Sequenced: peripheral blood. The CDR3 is CASSLLAGVKWSDTQYF. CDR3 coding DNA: TGTGCCAGCAGCTTACTAGCGGGAGTCAAATGGTCAGATACGCAGTATTTT.